What follows is one T cell receptor (beta chain) and its context. This clone's antigen is unknown. No per-base quality is available; no much larger clone lies one base away. The High Capacity cDNA Reverse Transcription Kit was used to reverse transcribe all of the isolated RNA, meaning that expressed TCRB transcripts were what got sequenced. Deep immunoSEQ sequencing was performed on naive, central memory and regulatory T cell samples, with an average of approximately 4 million total reads per sample. Sorted cells were lysed in RLT buffer, and RNA was extracted using DNase-treated RNeasy Micro or Mini kits according to cell number. To prevent cross-contamination, every cell subset was processed on its own, while patient and healthy donor samples were processed together. The immunoSEQ multiplex PCR was used to amplify TCRB sequences from cDNA, generating 87-bp fragments that spanned the CDR3 region. Amplicons were sequenced on the Illumina HiSeq platform. The published analysis was carried out like this. PCR bias was corrected computationally using synthetic template baselines, and reads within Hamming distance 2 were collapsed, with unmergeable singletons discarded. Reads were aligned against IMGT so that V, D and J genes, CDR3 length and insertions or deletions at six rearrangement sites could be assigned. Within each subset, clonotype counts were normalized to sorted cell number, and only after that were true diversity and Gini coefficients computed with the tcR R package. The overlap coefficient, calculated on TCRB nucleotide sequences, was used to quantify repertoire sharing. The table was pulled from immuneACCESS by TCRdb, which kept in-frame rearrangements only. Such tables lose some clones; where checked, under half of the loss comes from unresolved V genes, and the rest has no known cause. V and J calls and clone size are given by that table; D and trimming were obtained from the DNA. This sample is represented by some 120,000 clones; about 18% of them were singletons. The leading ten clones occupy 2.6% of the sample.

These data come from a study of beta chain features in type 1 diabetes (dated by TCRdb to 2016 to 2018). For context, the study as a whole: Mean age, gender distribution, total cell number and subset yield were not different between patients and healthy donors. In the study, TCRB repertoires of sorted circulating CD4+ T cell subsets from recently diagnosed type 1 diabetes patients were compared with those of matched healthy donors. A total of roughly 100 million sorted cells were examined across all samples, and the number of cells per subset was strongly correlated with RNA yield. Regulatory and stem cell-like memory subsets were isolated from only 8 patients and roughly eight healthy donors, whereas naive and central memory subsets came from all 28 donors.

The CDR3 contains 15 residues, cysteine and phenylalanine counted. Just the 45-base CDR3 DNA is kept, in frame starting at base 1. CDR1 and CDR2 were assigned from the germline V gene as MDHEN and SYDVKM. The junction carries 13 bases between V and J, which are trimmed by 5 bases and 0 bases respectively. Overall results and qualifications from the work: The naive, central memory and regulatory TCRB repertoires appeared to resemble one another more closely among patients than among healthy donors. Shorter templates might be favored by PCR, yet because patient and control samples were amplified and corrected together, any such skew would affect both groups equally. Because cDNA was sequenced instead of genomic DNA, activated cells with high expression could be over-represented, although the groups did not differ in activation or CD3 levels. At VDJ recombination sites, type 1 diabetes patients had fewer insertions and more deleted nucleotides, which implies abnormalities in thymic rearrangement. Type 1 diabetes patients showed a moderate but significant shortening of TCRB CDR3 length in all four CD4+ subsets. Because the HLA sub-analyses included only small numbers of individuals, any influence of HLA type on TCRB rearrangement was left unresolved.

Each donor gave one peripheral blood draw, averaging roughly 100 mL, which was collected into heparinised tubes. Naive, central memory, regulatory and stem cell-like memory CD4+ T cells were sorted on a BD FACSAria II using a panel including CD45RO, CCR7, CD25, CD127, CD95 and CD27. Every sorted population had a purity above 95%. Right away, PBMCs were isolated by Lymphoprep density gradient centrifugation and were stained directly, with no culture step. To minimize batch effects, samples were stained and sorted in pairs, one healthy donor with one patient per experiment. The sequencing input was central memory CD4+ T cells from blood. The rearrangement combines TRBV28 with TRBJ1-1; a weak D assignment points to TRBD1 (6 bases agree). This TCR derives from a man younger than 30 with type 1 diabetes. The DNA is as follows: TGTGCCAGCAGTCAACAGACAGGATTGAACACTGAAGCTTTCTTT. Translated, this gives CASSQQTGLNTEAFF.